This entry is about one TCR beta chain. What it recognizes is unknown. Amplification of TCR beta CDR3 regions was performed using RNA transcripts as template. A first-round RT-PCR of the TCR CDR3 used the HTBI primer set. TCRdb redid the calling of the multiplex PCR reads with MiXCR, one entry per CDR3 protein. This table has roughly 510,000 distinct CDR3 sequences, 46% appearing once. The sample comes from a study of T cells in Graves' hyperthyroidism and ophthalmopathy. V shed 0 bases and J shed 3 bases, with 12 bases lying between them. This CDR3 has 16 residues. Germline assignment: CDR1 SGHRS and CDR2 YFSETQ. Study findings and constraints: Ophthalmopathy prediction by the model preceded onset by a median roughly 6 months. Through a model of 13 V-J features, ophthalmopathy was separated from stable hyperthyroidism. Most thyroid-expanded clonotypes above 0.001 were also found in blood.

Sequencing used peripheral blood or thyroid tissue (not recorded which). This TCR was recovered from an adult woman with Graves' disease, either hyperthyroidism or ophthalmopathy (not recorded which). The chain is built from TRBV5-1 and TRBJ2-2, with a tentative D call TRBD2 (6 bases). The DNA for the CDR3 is TGCGCCAGCAGCTTGGGTAGGGGAGGCGACACCGGGGAGCTGTTTTTT. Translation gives CASSLGRGGDTGELFF.